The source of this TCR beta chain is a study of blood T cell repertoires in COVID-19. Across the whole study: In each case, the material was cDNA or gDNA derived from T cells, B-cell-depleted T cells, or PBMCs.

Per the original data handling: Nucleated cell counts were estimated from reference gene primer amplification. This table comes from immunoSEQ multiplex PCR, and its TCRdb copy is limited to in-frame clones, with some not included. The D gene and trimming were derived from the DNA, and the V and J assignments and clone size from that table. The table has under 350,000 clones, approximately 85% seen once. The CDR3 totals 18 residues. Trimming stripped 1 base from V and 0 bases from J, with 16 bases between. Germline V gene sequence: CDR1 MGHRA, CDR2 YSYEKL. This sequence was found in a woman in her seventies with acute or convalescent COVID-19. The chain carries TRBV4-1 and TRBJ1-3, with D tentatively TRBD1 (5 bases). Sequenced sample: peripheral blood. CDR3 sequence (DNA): TGCGCCAGCAGCCAAGGGGTGGGGGGGTCACCCTCTGGAAACACCATATATTTT. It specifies CASSQGVGGSPSGNTIYF.